A single sample gave rise to the 24 T cell receptor beta chains below, sequenced in a study of blood T cell repertoires in COVID-19. Repertoires were generated with immunoSEQ multiplex PCR, while TCRdb's copy carries only in-frame clones and drops some. The sample lists about 150,000 clones, around 91% occurring once. The sequenced sample was peripheral blood. These receptors all come from a woman in her thirties or forties with acute or convalescent COVID-19.

V is TRBV6-2 or TRBV6-3 and J is TRBJ2-7; D is uncertain. This CDR3 contains 13 residues. Trimming took 2 bases from V and 1 from J, leaving 6 bases between them. CDR1 is MNHEY and CDR2 is SVGEGT in the germline V gene. CDR3 residues: CASSYGESYEQYF. The CDR3 DNA follows: TGTGCCAGCAGTTACGGAGAGTCCTACGAGCAGTACTTC.

A single count supports this clone. The chain couples TRBV12-5 to TRBJ1-2; 8 bases map to TRBD1. There are 17 residues in the CDR3. Trimming at V came to 8 bases and at J to 6 bases, leaving 20 bases not matched to a gene. Per the germline V gene, CDR1 is LGHNT and CDR2 is FRNRAP. In DNA, the CDR3 is TGTGCTAGTTCCCCGAGACAGGGGTTCGGATATAGGGATGGCTACACCTTC. Protein sequence: CASSPRQGFGYRDGYTF.

This chain connects TRBV28 to TRBJ2-7; 7 bases match TRBD1. Germline V gene lookup returns CDR1 MDHEN and CDR2 SYDVKM. V lost 3 bases, J lost 7 bases, and 12 bases stayed unmatched. The CDR3 sequence is 15 residues long. CDR3 sequence: CASSLGRTGVSEQYF. CDR3 nucleotides: TGTGCCAGCAGTTTGGGGCGGACAGGTGTGAGTGAGCAGTACTTC.

The chain joins TRBV19 to TRBJ1-2; D is unclear. The CDR3 is 12 residues long. In germline, CDR1 is LNHDA, CDR2 SQIVND (reference sequence). V was pared by 5 bases and J by 4 bases, with 8 bases between. In nucleotides, the CDR3 is TGTGCCAGTAGTTCAGACATCTATGGCTACACCTTC. It yields the protein CASSSDIYGYTF.

V and J are TRBV24-1 and TRBJ2-1; 10 positions match TRBD2. Germline CDR1 is KGHDR and CDR2 is SFDVKD. J gave up 4 bases and V 5 bases, and 10 bases lay outside the gene matches. The length of the CDR3 is 17 residues. The CDR3 DNA follows: TGTGCCACCAGTGCCGGGAGCGGGAGGGCCGTATACAATGAGCAGTTCTTC. As protein: CATSAGSGRAVYNEQFF.

The chain uses TRBV12-5 and TRBJ2-1; 10 bases are a match to TRBD2. V lost 7 bases and J lost 2; bases outside the gene matches: 5. Germline CDR1 is LGHNT and CDR2 is FRNRAP. CDR3 length equals 15 residues. The CDR3: CASATLAGPYNEQFF. In DNA form, the CDR3 reads TGTGCTAGTGCCACACTAGCGGGACCCTACAATGAGCAGTTCTTC.

The chain carries TRBV6-5 and TRBJ2-5; 7 nucleotides agree with TRBD1. With V trimmed by 6 bases and J by 7 bases, 11 bases remained unmatched. This CDR3 has 14 amino acids. Per the germline V gene, CDR1 is MNHEY and CDR2 is SVGAGI. CDR3 protein: CASSAELRDRTQYF. For the CDR3, the DNA is TGTGCCAGCAGCGCGGAATTGAGGGACAGGACCCAGTACTTC.

The V and J genes are TRBV9 and TRBJ2-3, with 10 bases lining up with TRBD2. The CDR3 consists of 16 residues. The germline gives CDR1 SGDLS, CDR2 YYNGEE. The V and J ends lost 0 bases and 11 bases, in that order; junction bases with no gene match: 12. CDR3 in DNA: TGTGCCAGCAGCGTAGGGAGACTAGCGGGCCGGGTGGGGCAGTATTTT. Its translation is CASSVGRLAGRVGQYF.

The rearrangement uses TRBV5-6 and TRBJ2-7; D unresolved. Deletions cut 0 bases from V and 4 bases from J, with 14 bases between. This CDR3 has 15 amino acids. Germline V gene sequence: CDR1 SGHDT, CDR2 YYEEEE. The CDR3 DNA reads as TGTGCCAGCAGCTTGGTATCTAGGAGCCAATACGAGCAGTACTTC. It codes for CASSLVSRSQYEQYF.

The J gene is TRBJ2-3, the V gene TRBV4-1; possibly TRBD1 for D (7 bases). Germline assignment: CDR1 MGHRA and CDR2 YSYEKL. Between the trimmed V and J ends, which lost 1 base and 0 bases, there was a span of 23 bases. The CDR3 spans 20 residues. CDR3 DNA: TGCGCCAGCAGCCAAGCTTTAAGGACGACAGGGAGGTTTAGCACAGATACGCAGTATTTT. It is translated as CASSQALRTTGRFSTDTQYF.

The rearrangement joins TRBV7-9 to TRBJ2-5; TRBD2 matches at 9 bases. Germline V gene sequence: CDR1 SEHNR, CDR2 FQNEAQ (reference sequence). V lost 5 bases, J lost 4 bases, and 20 bases stayed unmatched. The CDR3 consists of 19 residues. The CDR3 spells CASSLRGGGRASNVETQYF. Here the CDR3 DNA reads TGTGCCAGCAGCCTGAGGGGAGGCGGGAGGGCCTCGAACGTAGAGACCCAGTACTTC.

The J gene is TRBJ1-2, the V gene TRBV6-5; D unclear. CDR1 is MNHEY and CDR2 is SVGAGI in the germline V gene. CDR3 length equals 14 residues. The V and J ends lost 0 bases and 3 bases respectively, with 8 bases between them. The CDR3 DNA reads as TGTGCCAGCAGTTACTCTTGGAGGGACTATGGCTACACCTTC. This translates into CASSYSWRDYGYTF.

CDR3 sequence: CASSVNRVGENEQFF. The CDR3 DNA reads TGTGCCAGCAGTGTCAACAGGGTGGGGGAGAATGAGCAGTTCTTC. The chain combines TRBV2 with TRBJ2-1, with D possibly TRBD1 on 6 matching bases. Per the germline V gene, CDR1 is SNHLY and CDR2 is FYNNEI. The CDR3 has 15 amino acids. V was trimmed by 4 bases and J by 7 bases, leaving 17 bases between them.

The chain is built from TRBV7-9 and TRBJ2-3; TRBD2 is a possible D gene (6 bases). Germline loops: CDR1 SEHNR, CDR2 FQNEAQ (reference sequence). This CDR3 spans 17 amino acids. V lost 3 bases and J lost 5, with 21 bases in between. CDR3 bases: TGTGCCAGCAGCTTGAAGTTAGCTAGCGATAGGGGAGATACGCAGTATTTT. This translates into CASSLKLASDRGDTQYF.

In its sample, this clone was seen once. The CDR3 loop is CSVEDFSGGRTGELFF. The CDR3 DNA is TGCAGCGTTGAAGACTTTAGCGGGGGCCGCACCGGGGAGCTGTTTTTT. This rearrangement joins TRBV29-1 to TRBJ2-2; 9 bases agree with TRBD2. Germline CDR1 SQVTM, CDR2 ANQGSEA. V shed 0 bases, J shed 4 bases, and the junction held 6 bases outside the gene matches. There are 16 residues in the CDR3.

The chain has TRBV11-3 and TRBJ2-1; 7 positions match TRBD2. Unmatched junction bases numbered 11, after V lost 7 bases and J lost 5 bases. Germline V gives CDR1 SGHNT, CDR2 YENEEA. The CDR3 contains 15 residues. CDR3 residues: CASNLRPAGNNEQFF. The CDR3 DNA reads TGTGCCAGCAACCTTAGGCCAGCGGGGAACAATGAGCAGTTCTTC.

The J gene is TRBJ1-3, the V gene TRBV27; D gene ambiguous. Trimming pared 5 bases from V and 3 bases from J, leaving 8 bases between. This CDR3 has 13 amino acids. Germline-derived CDR1 and CDR2 are MNHEY and SMNVEV (reference sequence). The CDR3 here is CASSPIFGNTIYF. The CDR3 nucleotides are TGTGCCAGCAGTCCTATCTTTGGAAACACCATATATTTT.

J is TRBJ2-5 and V is TRBV5-1; a weak D match, TRBD2 (6 bases). Germline V CDR1 and CDR2: SGHRS, YFSETQ. The CDR3 is made up of 15 amino acids. Between the trimmed V and J ends, which lost 2 bases and 2 bases, there was a span of 13 bases. The CDR3, as DNA: TGCGCCAGCAGCTTATCCGGGGACTTTCAAGAGACCCAGTACTTC. Translating gives CASSLSGDFQETQYF. The whole variable domain, remainder taken from reference TRBV5-1 and TRBJ2-5, is KAGVTQTPRYLIKTRGQQVTLSCSPISGHRSVSWYQQTPGQGLQFLFEYFSETQRNKGNFPGRFSGRQFSNSRSEMNVSTLELGDSALYLCASSLSGDFQETQYFGPGTRLLVL.

V gene TRBV14 combines with J gene TRBJ2-5; 11 nucleotides match TRBD2. The CDR3 length is 16 residues. Germline CDR1 is SGHDN and CDR2 is FVKESK. J was trimmed by 5 bases and V by 4 bases; bases with no gene match: 9. The CDR3 here is CASSRLLAGVLETQYF. The CDR3, as DNA: TGTGCCAGCAGCCGACTACTAGCGGGAGTGTTGGAGACCCAGTACTTC.

V and J are TRBV19 and TRBJ2-6; no clear D gene. Per the germline V gene, CDR1 is LNHDA and CDR2 is SQIVND (reference sequence). V lost 1 base and J lost 4, with 8 bases in between. CDR3 size: 15 residues. CDR3 coding DNA: TGTGCCAGTAGTATAGCTCCTCTAGGGGCCAACGTCCTGACTTTC. Amino acid sequence: CASSIAPLGANVLTF. The full variable domain, its missing parts supplied by reference TRBV19 and TRBJ2-6, is DGGITQSPKYLFRKEGQNVTLSCEQNLNHDAMYWYRQDPGQGLRLIYYSQIVNDFQKGDIAEGYSVSREKKESFPLTVTSAQKNPTAFYLCASSIAPLGANVLTFGAGSRLTVL.

V is TRBV11-2 and J is TRBJ1-2; D might be TRBD1 (5 bases). CDR3 length equals 12 residues. Germline CDR1 and CDR2: SGHAT and FQNNGV. Trimming removed 1 base from V and 8 bases from J, with 8 bases in between. The CDR3 DNA reads TGTGCCAGCAGCTTAGGGGGCGGCGGCTACACCTTC. Protein: CASSLGGGGYTF.

In this sample, this clone turned up once. The chain is built from TRBV28 and TRBJ1-5, with TRBD1 matching over 9 bases. Germline CDR1 and CDR2: MDHEN and SYDVKM. The V segment lost 5 bases and the J segment 7 bases; nucleotides outside the gene matches: 3. CDR3 length: 13 amino acids. The CDR3 sequence is CASSRDRVQPQHF. CDR3 bases: TGTGCCAGCAGTAGGGACAGGGTACAGCCCCAGCATTTT.

The rearrangement joins TRBV27 to TRBJ2-7; no firm D call. V lost 5 bases, J lost 2 bases, and 13 bases lay in between. Per the germline V gene, CDR1 is MNHEY and CDR2 is SMNVEV (reference sequence). This CDR3 spans 14 amino acids. The CDR3 nucleotides are TGTGCCAGCAGTCGCGCGTCAGGCCCCTACGAGCAGTACTTC. Residues: CASSRASGPYEQYF.

V gene TRBV5-1 combines with J gene TRBJ2-5, with a weak D call TRBD2 (5 bases). V shed 4 bases and J shed 1 base, with 11 bases lying between them. The CDR3 length is 14 residues. CDR1 SGHRS and CDR2 YFSETQ come from the germline V gene. CDR3 DNA sequence: TGCGCCAGCAGCGGAGGAGTTAGCCAAGAGACCCAGTACTTC. Amino acids: CASSGGVSQETQYF.